Presented here are 17 T cell receptor beta chains from one specimen sequenced in a study of CD8 T cells in Susac syndrome. The RNA, roughly 0.45 to 1 ug, was put through reverse transcription using random hexamers. TCRdb redid the calling of the immunoSEQ multiplex PCR reads with MiXCR, one entry per CDR3 protein. The table records about 150,000 distinct CDR3 sequences, approximately 94% of them present only once. The sequenced sample was CD4+ T cells from PBMCs. The receptors stem from a human donor with Susac syndrome.

Regarding this clonotype: One junction end does not reproduce the germline sequence, and a read error may be involved. The V and J genes are TRBV4-1 and TRBJ2-1; D remains unclear. CDR3 size: 13 residues. The germline V gene has CDR1 MGHRA and CDR2 YSYEKL. CDR3 loop: CASSQDFSGYGVF. The CDR3 DNA reads as TGCGCCAGCAGCCAAGATTTCTCCGGTTATGGGGTGTTC.

The DNA for the CDR3 is TGCAGTGCGGAGCGGAACCAAGAGACCCAGTACTTC. Amino acids: CSAERNQETQYF. The chain joins TRBV20-1 to TRBJ2-5; perhaps TRBD2 as D (5 bases). There are 12 residues in the CDR3. Germline values: CDR1 DFQATT, CDR2 SNEGSKA (reference sequence). Trimming took 6 bases from V and 0 from J, leaving 8 bases between them.

This chain uses TRBV4-1 with TRBJ1-2; D call uncertain. Trimming removed 4 bases at V and 4 bases at J, with 19 bases between. Germline CDR1 is MGHRA and CDR2 is YSYEKL. This CDR3 is 16 amino acids long. The CDR3 protein is CASSREYGQTLYGYTF. The CDR3, as DNA: TGCGCCAGCAGCCGAGAATACGGGCAGACCCTCTATGGCTACACCTTC.

The chain recombines TRBV29-1 with TRBJ2-3, with 10 bases matching TRBD2. This CDR3 is built from 14 residues. V lost 6 bases, J lost 1 base, and 4 bases stayed unmatched. From germline, CDR1 is SQVTM and CDR2 ANQGSEA. CDR3 sequence reads: CSVLTSGRTDTQYF. The CDR3 DNA reads TGCAGCGTCCTGACTAGCGGGCGCACAGATACGCAGTATTTT.

The rearrangement joins TRBV7-9 to TRBJ1-1; possibly TRBD1 for D (5 bases). The CDR3 has 13 residues. The germline V and J ends were trimmed by 10 bases and 5 bases, with 17 bases remaining between them. From germline, CDR1 is SEHNR and CDR2 FQNEAQ (reference sequence). CDR3 amino acids: CATLRGTGTEAFF. As DNA, the CDR3 is TGTGCCACCTTGCGGGGGACGGGGACTGAAGCTTTCTTT.

The rearrangement joins TRBV4-1 to TRBJ2-3; 9 nucleotides match TRBD1. Losses at the gene ends were 4 bases for V and 3 bases for J; bases not matched to a gene: 8. The CDR3 runs 16 residues. Looked up from germline, CDR1 is MGHRA and CDR2 is YSYEKL. CDR3 nucleotide sequence: TGCGCCAGCAGCCGACACCGGGACAGGGAGACAGATACGCAGTATTTT. Encoded protein: CASSRHRDRETDTQYF.

The rearrangement links TRBV7-2 to TRBJ2-3; D is undetermined. The germline V gene has CDR1 SGHTA and CDR2 FQGNSA. Deletions cut 1 base from V and 4 bases from J, with 6 bases between. CDR3 length: 13 amino acids. The CDR3 loop is CASSLGTPDTQYF. Written as DNA, the CDR3 is TGTGCCAGCAGCTTAGGGACGCCAGATACGCAGTATTTT.

V and J are TRBV3-1 and TRBJ2-6; no clear D gene. Germline V gene sequence: CDR1 LGHDT, CDR2 YNNKEL (reference sequence). The CDR3 is 13 amino acids. Trimming removed 7 bases from V and 7 bases from J, with 11 bases in between. The CDR3 DNA is TGTGCCAGCATGGGCTGGGGAGCCAACGTCCTGACTTTC. Its protein product is CASMGWGANVLTF. Full variable domain (missing parts from reference TRBV3-1 and TRBJ2-6): DTAVSQTPKYLVTQMGNDKSIKCEQNLGHDTMYWYKQDSKKFLKIMFSYNNKELIINETVPNRFSPKSPDKAHLNLHINSLELGDSAVYFCASMGWGANVLTFGAGSRLTVL.

V and J are TRBV7-8 and TRBJ2-5; D call uncertain. With 3 bases removed from V and 0 bases from J, the gap between germline ends came to 8 bases. The CDR3 runs to 14 residues. The germline gives CDR1 SGHVS, CDR2 FQNEAQ. CDR3 residues: CASSLALYQETQYF. CDR3 in DNA: TGTGCCAGCAGCTTGGCTCTGTACCAAGAGACCCAGTACTTC.

This clonotype was detected only once. V is TRBV12-3 or TRBV12-4 and J is TRBJ2-7; D may be TRBD1 or TRBD2 (5 bases each). CDR3 length equals 14 residues. Deletions cut 10 bases from V and 6 bases from J, with 22 bases between. The chain's CDR3 is CATRPAGARGEQYF. As DNA, the CDR3 is TGTGCCACCAGACCCGCCGGGGCAAGGGGCGAGCAGTACTTC.

This rearrangement joins TRBV20-1 to TRBJ2-4; D not certain. Looked up from germline, CDR1 is DFQATT and CDR2 is SNEGSKA (reference sequence). Trimming took 2 bases from V and 1 from J, leaving 12 bases between them. This CDR3 region has 15 residues. CDR3: CSARRAATAKNIQYF. The CDR3 DNA reads as TGCAGTGCTAGAAGGGCAGCGACCGCCAAAAACATTCAGTACTTC.

V gene TRBV7-9 combines with J gene TRBJ2-7, with unresolved D. CDR1 is SEHNR and CDR2 is FQNEAQ in the germline V gene (reference sequence). This CDR3 contains 14 residues. Trimming stripped 0 bases from V and 2 bases from J, with 8 bases between. The CDR3 region is CASSLAGWTYEQYF. In DNA form, the CDR3 reads TGTGCCAGCAGCTTAGCGGGGTGGACCTACGAGCAGTACTTC. The variable domain in full, with the rest retrieved from reference TRBV7-9 and TRBJ2-7, is DTGVSQNPRHKITKRGQNVTFRCDPISEHNRLYWYRQTLGQGPEFLTYFQNEAQLEKSRLLSDRFSAERPKGSFSTLEIQRTEQGDSAMYLCASSLAGWTYEQYFGPGTRLTVT.

The chain combines TRBV5-6 with TRBJ2-1; 7 bases are a match to TRBD1. The CDR3 has 14 residues. V shed 7 bases, J shed 5 bases, and the junction held 9 bases outside the gene matches. Per the germline V gene, CDR1 is SGHDT and CDR2 is YYEEEE. As DNA, the CDR3 is TGTGCCAGCGTAAGGCGGACAGGCGACAATGAGCAGTTCTTC. It specifies CASVRRTGDNEQFF.

This clonotype was observed a single time. The chain recombines TRBV29-1 with TRBJ2-1, with D unclear. In germline, CDR1 is SQVTM, CDR2 ANQGSEA. The CDR3 spans 12 residues. V lost 0 bases and J 10 bases, leaving 10 bases between the germline ends. The CDR3 here is CSVEDVRREQFF. CDR3 in DNA: TGCAGCGTTGAAGATGTTAGAAGGGAGCAGTTCTTC.

The CDR3 region is CASSPGLAGAQGEQFF. The CDR3 nucleotides read TGTGCCAGCTCACCGGGACTAGCGGGAGCCCAAGGGGAGCAGTTCTTC. The chain is built from TRBV18 and TRBJ2-1, with TRBD2 matching 14 bases. The germline gives CDR1 KGHSH, CDR2 LQKENI. V lost 3 bases to trimming and J lost 10 bases; unmatched junction nucleotides: 8. The CDR3 is 16 amino acids.

This rearrangement joins TRBV29-1 to TRBJ2-2, with D maybe TRBD1 (5 bases). CDR3 size: 13 residues. Trimming removed 4 bases at V and 3 bases at J, with 9 bases between. Germline assignment: CDR1 SQVTM and CDR2 ANQGSEA. DNA of the CDR3: TGCAGCGTTGGACAGAGTTACACCGGGGAGCTGTTTTTT. This gives the protein CSVGQSYTGELFF.

The chain couples TRBV28 to TRBJ1-4; D is ambiguous. The germline CDR1 and CDR2 sequences are MDHEN and SYDVKM. V shed 2 bases and J shed 4 bases, with 14 bases lying between them. The CDR3 is made up of 16 amino acids. The DNA for the CDR3 is TGTGCCAGCAGTTTAATATTGGGCCCCCGTAATGAAAAACTGTTTTTT. Protein product: CASSLILGPRNEKLFF.